Included here is one TCR beta chain sequence, with context. Its antigen remains unknown. The germline V gene has CDR1 SGHRS and CDR2 YFSETQ. This CDR3 has 15 amino acids. V lost 5 bases and J lost 1, with 14 bases in between. The data belong to a study of T cell responses to AZD1222 COVID-19 vaccine. Study outcomes and limitations: White British ancestry dominated among donors, who included more females, and clonal diversity was possibly underestimated. Only 5 or 6 AZD1222 recipients were seropositive at baseline. Researchers report vaccine-associated CD4 TCRs spanning spike, with dominance at 160-218 and 743-854. Repertoires were collected only later (after the peak T cell response had occurred).

Here immunoSEQ multiplex PCR was the method, and the copy in TCRdb shows in-frame clones only, minus some. The sample yields around 260,000 clones, over 90% seen once. Source: peripheral blood, taken on day 0 of AZD1222 vaccination. The TCR comes from an adult in good health. The V gene is TRBV5-1, the J gene TRBJ2-3; no definite D call. The CDR3 DNA is TGCGCCAGCAGGAGGTGGGCCGAGGGCACAGATACGCAGTATTTT. It translates to CASRRWAEGTDTQYF.